This T cell receptor beta chain was identified in a study of T cell responses to AZD1222 COVID-19 vaccine. Study information: Researchers grouped second doses given at about 4 or about 12 weeks into one pool. Study-wide points: Sampling captured repertoires only after the peak T cell response. The sample set comprised mostly white British donors with more females, and clonal diversity was possibly underestimated. Across the whole spike, CD4 TCRs peaked at regions 160-218 and 743-854.

The repertoire was sequenced with immunoSEQ multiplex PCR; TCRdb's copy has only in-frame clones and lacks some. Of 100,000 or so clones listed, 82% were seen once; the top ten hold approximately 5.1%. As for this clone: The antigen remains unidentified.

The V end lost 3 bases, the J end lost 5 bases, and 13 bases lay between the germline ends. The germline V gene encodes CDR1 LGHDT and CDR2 YNNKEL (reference sequence). CDR3 length equals 14 residues. The chain joins TRBV3-1 (or the pseudogene TRBV3-2) to TRBJ2-5; maybe TRBD2 (6 bases). The sequencing used peripheral blood, collected on day 0 of AZD1222 vaccination. The TCR sequence derives from an adult in good health. In nucleotides, the CDR3 is TGTGCCAGCAGCCAGGGACTCCCCTGGGAGACCCAGTACTTC. Protein product: CASSQGLPWETQYF.